The clone carrying this TCR beta chain was detected many times. Its specificity is not known. Researchers took RNA transcripts and amplified the TCR beta CDR3 regions from them. First-round RT-PCR with HTBI primers amplified the TCR CDR3 region. MiXCR was run by TCRdb on the multiplex PCR reads, yielding one entry per CDR3 protein. This table has about 380,000 distinct CDR3 sequences, about 15% appearing once. These data come from a study of T cells in Graves' hyperthyroidism and ophthalmopathy. Study overall: Peripheral blood was obtained at initial diagnosis, preceding any treatment. Findings and limits, study-wide: From stable hyperthyroidism, ophthalmopathy was separated by a 13 V-J model. Ophthalmopathy was model-predicted a median roughly 6.5 months pre-onset. In the blood, most expanded thyroid clonotypes above 0.001 appeared as well.

The sequence was obtained from a woman aged 60-70 years with Graves' hyperthyroidism. The material sequenced was blood.

The CDR3 is CASSLGTSGDTQYF. CDR3 bases: TGTGCCAGCAGCTTAGGGACTAGCGGGGATACGCAGTATTTT. The genes are TRBV11-2 and TRBJ2-3; 11 positions agree with TRBD2. The CDR3 covers 14 residues. Germline CDR1 and CDR2: SGHAT and FQNNGV. Trimming removed 1 base from V and 6 bases from J; junction bases left unmatched: 0.